This T cell receptor beta chain was sequenced during a study of cytotoxic CD8 clonotypes in ibrutinib-treated CLL. Study in general: The patient breakdown showed fewer than twelve relapsed/refractory and some 16 treatment-naive cases, with fewer than 18 IGHV unmutated. Productive templates per sample averaged about 260,000; productive rearrangements, 80,000 to 95,000.

With 1 base clipped from V and 7 bases from J, the junction kept 16 bases outside the gene matches. From germline, CDR1 is KGHSH and CDR2 LQKENI. CDR3 size: 19 residues. The table came from immunoSEQ multiplex PCR; TCRdb's copy has only in-frame clones and leaves some out. The sample contains 110,000 to 150,000 clones, 75% to 80% of which appear only once. The sequence came from a human donor with chronic lymphocytic leukemia. The V gene is TRBV18, the J gene TRBJ2-5; 12 bases are shared with TRBD2. Sequenced material: PBMCs, taken after 24 months of ibrutinib treatment. CDR3 region: CASSPRPLAGGPFDGTQYF. CDR3 coding DNA: TGTGCCAGCTCACCACGCCCACTAGCGGGAGGCCCCTTCGATGGGACCCAGTACTTC.